Listed below are T cell receptor beta chains from one sample, sequenced in a study of memory CD4+ T cells and cytomegalovirus serostatus. Some clones are missing from TCRdb's copy, which holds only in-frame ones; the method was immunoSEQ multiplex PCR. In the table there are 70,000 to 95,000 clones, approximately 84% of which are singletons. Sequencing was done on a sample of memory CD4+ T cells from blood. These receptors originate from an adult in good health and CMV-seronegative. The CDR3 runs from the conserved cysteine through the conserved F or W. The D gene is left open where the match is weak. The size entry is marked missing in some rows and otherwise reads once, few, many or a size class.

. TRBJ2-1 TRBV2 . TGTGCCAGCAGCGGGGGCGCTTACAATGAGCAGTTCTTC CASSGGAYNEQFF
. TRBJ2-7 TRBV6-5 . TGTGCCAGCAGTTACGCAGGGCTTACCTACGAGCAGTACTTC CASSYAGLTYEQYF
TRBD1 TRBJ1-4 TRBV25-1 . TGTGCCAGCAGTGAATGGTGGACAGGGCTTAATAATGAAAAACTGTTTTTT CASSEWWTGLNNEKLFF
. TRBJ2-2 TRBV5-8 . TGTGCCAGCAGCTGGAACAGAACAGGGTGGATCACCGGGGAGCTGTTTTTT CASSWNRTGWITGELFF
TRBD2 TRBJ2-5 TRBV7-2 once TGTGCCAGCAGCTTCTTAGCGGGGAGGCAAGAGACCCAGTACTTC CASSFLAGRQETQYF
. TRBJ2-5 TRBV7-2 once TGTGCCAGCAGCTTATTGGAGACCCAGTACTTC CASSLLETQYF
. TRBJ2-3 TRBV28 . TGTGCCAGCAGTTCTGAGTTTCTCACAGATACGCAGTATTTT CASSSEFLTDTQYF
. TRBJ1-1 TRBV7-2 . TGTGCCAGCAGCTTACTAACTGACGTATCCCAAGCTTTCTTT CASSLLTDVSQAFF
. TRBJ2-5 TRBV18 . TGTGCCAGCTCACCACTCCAAGAGACCCAGTACTTC CASSPLQETQYF
. TRBJ1-3 TRBV19 . TGTGCCAGTATTCGGAGCTCACTCTCTGGAAACACCATATATTTT CASIRSSLSGNTIYF
. TRBJ1-5 TRBV19 . TGTGCCAGTAGTCGGGGGCTAAGCAATCAGCCCCAGCATTTT CASSRGLSNQPQHF
. TRBJ2-7 TRBV6-5 . TGTGCCAGCAGTCGGGACGGTTCTCTGAACGAGCAGTACTTC CASSRDGSLNEQYF
. TRBJ1-2 TRBV2 . TGTGCCAGCGTAACTCTACTTAACTATGGCTACACCTTC CASVTLLNYGYTF
. TRBJ1-2 TRBV7-9 . TGTGCCAGCAGCTTAGCCACCGGAGGATATGGCTACACCTTC CASSLATGGYGYTF
TRBD1 TRBJ2-5 TRBV2 . TGTGCCAGCAATGTAATAACAGGGGGCGAGGCGACCCAGTACTTC CASNVITGGEATQYF
. TRBJ2-1 TRBV6-5 . TGTGCCAGCAGCAAACAGGGAACACATTACAATGAGCAGTTCTTC CASSKQGTHYNEQFF
. TRBJ1-1 TRBV30 . TGTGCCTGGGGGGGGCTTTTGGCAGCTTTCTTT CAWGGLLAAFF
TRBD1 TRBJ1-2 TRBV6-4 . TGTGCCAGCAGTGCGGACAGGGGGCTCGGTGGCTACACCTTC CASSADRGLGGYTF
. TRBJ2-2 TRBV6-1 . TGTGCCAGCAGTGTGGTCAGGACCGGGGAGCTGTTTTTT CASSVVRTGELFF
. TRBJ2-1 TRBV7-3 few TGTGCCAGCAGCTTAGATTCGACACCTTACAATGAGCAGTTCTTC CASSLDSTPYNEQFF
TRBD1 TRBJ2-7 TRBV14 . TGTGCCAGCAGCCCCCGGGACAGGGACTACGAGCAGTACTTC CASSPRDRDYEQYF
TRBD2 TRBJ2-1 TRBV7-7 . TGTGCTAGCAGCCAAATGGGGCTAGCGGGGGCCGGGAATGAGCAGTTCTTC CASSQMGLAGAGNEQFF